Presented here are 27 T cell receptor beta chains from one specimen sequenced in a study of early T cells in non-severe SARS-CoV-2 infection. TCRdb redid the calling of the 5' RACE reads with MiXCR, one entry per CDR3 protein. The sample gives tens of thousands of distinct CDR3 sequences, roughly 7% of which show up once; 2.5% to 3% is in the top ten. Sequencing was performed on whole blood. Receptors were obtained from an adult who was a healthcare worker with PCR-confirmed SARS-CoV-2 infection or an uninfected control (not recorded which).

In this sample, this clonotype turned up a few times. Here the CDR3 reads CASSPEGRGDEQYF. Here the CDR3 DNA reads TGTGCCAGCTCACCTGAGGGCAGGGGGGACGAGCAGTACTTC. V and J are TRBV18 and TRBJ2-7, with D maybe TRBD1 (7 bases). Trimming pared 3 bases from V and 5 bases from J, leaving 14 bases between. Germline CDR1 is KGHSH and CDR2 is LQKENI. The CDR3 has 14 amino acids.

This clonotype was detected many times. The V and J genes are TRBV5-1 and TRBJ2-7; either TRBD1 or TRBD2 may fit D (5 bases each). V gave up 5 bases and J gave up 1 base, with 16 bases separating them. The germline V gene has CDR1 SGHRS and CDR2 YFSETQ. The CDR3 extends over 15 amino acids. CDR3 protein: CASSPGTAISYEQYF. CDR3 bases: TGCGCCAGCAGTCCCGGGACGGCGATTTCCTACGAGCAGTACTTC.

J is TRBJ2-7 and V is TRBV6-5; 12 nucleotides line up with TRBD2. The CDR3 has 14 amino acids. The V gene's germline CDR1 is MNHEY and CDR2 SVGAGI. J gave up 5 bases and V 2 bases, and 1 base lay outside the gene matches. CDR3 amino acids: CASSYPSGRDEQYF. The CDR3 nucleotides read TGTGCCAGCAGTTACCCTAGCGGGAGGGACGAGCAGTACTTC.

The table lists this clonotype with a few counts. This CDR3 reads CASSFGTLSTDTQYF. The CDR3 DNA reads as TGTGCCAGCAGCTTCGGAACGCTTAGCACAGATACGCAGTATTTT. The chain carries TRBV5-6 and TRBJ2-3, with D unresolved. V was shortened by 2 bases and J by 0 bases, with 10 bases between the two germline ends. The V gene's germline CDR1 is SGHDT and CDR2 YYEEEE. This CDR3 has 15 amino acids.

In this sample, this clonotype turned up a few times. The rearrangement links TRBV19 to TRBJ1-4; maybe TRBD1 (5 bases). CDR1 LNHDA and CDR2 SQIVND come from the germline V gene (reference sequence). This CDR3 region has 14 residues. V was trimmed by 8 bases and J by 4 bases, leaving 14 bases between them. The CDR3 region is CASDEGAFNEKLFF. The CDR3 DNA is TGTGCCAGTGATGAAGGGGCCTTTAATGAAAAACTGTTTTTT.

The rearrangement joins TRBV7-2 to TRBJ2-7, with TRBD2 matching over 14 bases. The CDR3 has 18 residues. V lost 5 bases and J lost 1; bases outside the gene matches: 10. From germline, CDR1 is SGHTA and CDR2 FQGNSA. The DNA for the CDR3 is TGTGCCAGCAGCCCGGGACTAGCGGGAGCGCAGGTATCCTACGAGCAGTACTTC. It translates to CASSPGLAGAQVSYEQYF.

This clonotype was observed many times. V is TRBV28 and J is TRBJ1-1, with no clear D. This CDR3 has 16 amino acids. V lost 1 base and J lost 0, with 12 bases in between. Germline assignment: CDR1 MDHEN and CDR2 SYDVKM. The CDR3: CASSLYGQYMNTEAFF. CDR3 DNA sequence: TGTGCCAGCAGTTTATATGGTCAGTACATGAACACTGAAGCTTTCTTT.

The gene calls are TRBV7-2 and TRBJ2-3; 7 nucleotides align to TRBD1. This CDR3 contains 17 residues. The ends lost 2 bases at V and 0 bases at J; junction bases unmatched: 8. In germline, CDR1 is SGHTA, CDR2 FQGNSA. The CDR3 DNA is TGTGCCAGCAGCTTAAGGGCCCGACAGGGTAGCACAGATACGCAGTATTTT. Protein: CASSLRARQGSTDTQYF. Variable domain in full (rest from reference TRBV7-2 and TRBJ2-3): GAGVSQSPSNKVTEKGKDVELRCDPISGHTALYWYRQSLGQGLEFLIYFQGNSAPDKSGLPSDRFSAERTGGSVSTLTIQRTQQEDSAVYLCASSLRARQGSTDTQYFGPGTRLTVL.

V usage is TRBV28 and J usage is TRBJ1-6; TRBD1 agrees at 10 bases. The CDR3 contains 16 residues. Germline values: CDR1 MDHEN, CDR2 SYDVKM. V shed 5 bases and J 9 bases; nucleotides not matched to a gene: 10. CDR3 sequence reads: CASSDRGRIGGSPLHF. The CDR3 nucleotides are TGTGCCAGCAGTGACAGGGGGCGCATCGGAGGTTCACCCCTCCACTTT.

This clonotype showed up many times. V and J are TRBV5-8 and TRBJ2-1, with TRBD1 matching over 7 bases. Germline loops: CDR1 SGHTS, CDR2 YDEGEE. This CDR3 region has 14 residues. The V segment lost 4 bases and the J segment 4 bases; nucleotides outside the gene matches: 5. CDR3 nucleotides: TGTGCCAGCAGCCGGGACAGCTCTTACAATGAGCAGTTCTTC. This codes for CASSRDSSYNEQFF. The full variable domain, its missing parts supplied by reference TRBV5-8 and TRBJ2-1, is EAGVTQSPTHLIKTRGQQATLRCSPISGHTSVYWYQQALGLGLQFLLWYDEGEERNRGNFPPRFSGRQFPNYSSELNVNALELEDSALYLCASSRDSSYNEQFFGPGTRLTVL.

This clonotype was detected a few times. The chain joins TRBV19 to TRBJ2-3; TRBD1 matches 7 bases. CDR1 is LNHDA, CDR2 SQIVND, per germline (reference sequence). The CDR3 length is 22 residues. Losses at the gene ends were 5 bases for V and 0 bases for J; bases not matched to a gene: 26. CDR3 bases: TGTGCCAGTAGTCCATACCCCATCTGGACAGGAACATCTTTCGGTAGCACAGATACGCAGTATTTT. Translating it yields CASSPYPIWTGTSFGSTDTQYF.

This clonotype appeared many times. This chain links TRBV10-3 with TRBJ2-1; D not resolved. This CDR3 region has 13 residues. V was cut by 7 bases and J by 10 bases, with 17 bases left in between. Germline V gene data show CDR1 as ENHRY and CDR2 as SYGVKD. Here the CDR3 DNA reads TGTGCCATCACCGCGGAGAAGGAAACAGAGCAGTTCTTC. Translated: CAITAEKETEQFF.

This clonotype was detected a few times. This chain connects TRBV27 to TRBJ2-5; D may be TRBD1 or TRBD2 (6 bases each). This CDR3 comprises 15 residues. V gave up 3 bases and J gave up 4 bases, with 15 bases separating them. Germline CDR1 is MNHEY and CDR2 is SMNVEV (reference sequence). CDR3 amino acids: CASSFGGTGLETQYF. The CDR3 DNA reads TGTGCCAGCAGTTTCGGGGGCACAGGGTTAGAGACCCAGTACTTC.

This clonotype was found many times. The CDR3 region is CASSRRRYYGYTF. The DNA for the CDR3 is TGTGCCAGCAGCCGGCGCAGATACTATGGCTACACCTTC. The rearrangement uses TRBV3-1 and TRBJ1-2; no reliable D call. Germline-derived CDR1 and CDR2 are LGHDT and YNNKEL (reference sequence). The CDR3 extends over 13 amino acids. V was cut by 4 bases and J by 3 bases, with 9 bases left in between.

In its sample, this clonotype was seen a few times. The rearrangement links TRBV21-1 to TRBJ1-4; the DNA was not used to check the table's D call, TRBD1. TRBV21-1 is noted as a pseudogene. This CDR3 has 12 residues. CDR3 DNA sequence: TGTGCCAGCAGGAGGGGAGATGAAAAACTGTTTTTT. It encodes CASRRGDEKLFF.

This clonotype was detected only a few times. V usage is TRBV6-5 and J usage is TRBJ2-7; 8 bases are a match to TRBD1. Trimming removed 8 bases from V and 0 bases from J; junction bases left unmatched: 6. Per germline, CDR1 MNHEY and CDR2 SVGAGI. This CDR3 is 14 amino acids long. CDR3 residues: CASARTGSSYEQYF. CDR3 coding DNA: TGTGCCAGCGCCCGGACAGGGAGCTCCTACGAGCAGTACTTC.

This clonotype was observed a few times. The chain combines TRBV6-5 with TRBJ1-2; D gene uncertain. This CDR3 is built from 12 residues. Trimming cost V 4 bases and J 2 bases, with 5 bases left between them. Germline assignment: CDR1 MNHEY and CDR2 SVGAGI. CDR3 nucleotides: TGTGCCAGCAGTTCTTCCAACTATGGCTACACCTTC. This codes for CASSSSNYGYTF.

This clonotype was observed at least ten times. This chain links TRBV7-2 with TRBJ2-1; 8 nucleotides match TRBD2. Germline trimming cut 4 bases from V and 7 bases from J; bases unmatched to any gene: 27. CDR1 is SGHTA, CDR2 FQGNSA, per germline. There are 21 residues in the CDR3. The CDR3 coding sequence is TGTGCCAGCAGCTCGCGGGGTAGCGGGAAACCCAAAACTACCGTGAGGAATGAGCAGTTCTTC. Translation: CASSSRGSGKPKTTVRNEQFF.

This clonotype came up many times. The V and J genes are TRBV29-1 and TRBJ2-1; 7 bases agree with TRBD1. This CDR3 has 16 amino acids. Germline assignment: CDR1 SQVTM and CDR2 ANQGSEA. V trimming: 0 bases; J trimming: 0 bases; junction bases outside the gene matches: 5. CDR3 amino acids: CSVEDVRGFSYNEQFF. CDR3 DNA sequence: TGCAGCGTTGAAGATGTCAGGGGGTTCTCCTACAATGAGCAGTTCTTC.

This clonotype was found a few times. The chain has TRBV28 and TRBJ1-5; weak D call: TRBD1 (5 bases). CDR3 size: 12 residues. Germline loops: CDR1 MDHEN, CDR2 SYDVKM. V dropped 9 bases and J dropped 8 bases, with 14 bases sitting between them. The CDR3 coding sequence is TGTGCCAGTCATGGGGGAAATAAGCCCCAGCATTTT. Amino acid sequence: CASHGGNKPQHF.

This clonotype was observed a handful of times. This sequence joins TRBV20-1 and TRBJ1-5; 10 nucleotides agree with TRBD1. V shed 5 bases and J 0 bases; nucleotides not matched to a gene: 7. Germline lookup yields CDR1 DFQATT and CDR2 SNEGSKA (reference sequence). The CDR3 runs to 16 residues. CDR3: CSAPGQGTYSNQPQHF. The CDR3 DNA sequence: TGCAGTGCTCCGGGACAGGGGACTTATAGCAATCAGCCCCAGCATTTT.

Many counts were recorded for this clonotype. The chain recombines TRBV27 with TRBJ1-6; D call uncertain. The CDR3 is 14 amino acids. Between the trimmed V and J ends, which lost 6 bases and 10 bases, there was a span of 16 bases. From germline, CDR1 is MNHEY and CDR2 SMNVEV (reference sequence). The DNA for the CDR3 is TGTGCCAGCAGAAACCATCTAGAAGCCTCACCCCTCCACTTT. As protein: CASRNHLEASPLHF.

There are a few counts of this clonotype. The rearrangement joins TRBV11-2 to TRBJ1-1; 8 bases match TRBD1. The CDR3 runs to 14 residues. V lost 3 bases and J lost 5; bases outside the gene matches: 5. Germline-derived CDR1 and CDR2 are SGHAT and FQNNGV. In nucleotides, the CDR3 is TGTGCCAGCAGCTTTGACAGGGGAAAGACTGAAGCTTTCTTT. This sequence encodes CASSFDRGKTEAFF. The full variable domain, its missing parts supplied by reference TRBV11-2 and TRBJ1-1, is EAGVAQSPRYKIIEKRQSVAFWCNPISGHATLYWYQQILGQGPKLLIQFQNNGVVDDSQLPKDRFSAERLKGVDSTLKIQPAKLEDSAVYLCASSFDRGKTEAFFGQGTRLTVV.

V and J are TRBV28 and TRBJ2-7, with D possibly TRBD2 on 6 matching bases. Deletions cut 7 bases from V and 0 bases from J, with 13 bases between. The CDR3 loop spans 14 amino acids. Looked up from germline, CDR1 is MDHEN and CDR2 is SYDVKM. In nucleotides, the CDR3 is TGTGCCAGCACGGCGGGGCCCCTCTCCTACGAGCAGTACTTC. Translation: CASTAGPLSYEQYF.

This clonotype was counted at least ten times. The V and J genes are TRBV4-1 and TRBJ2-1, with D unclear. The CDR3 loop spans 15 amino acids. V lost 3 bases and J 0 bases, leaving 9 bases between the germline ends. Germline CDR1 is MGHRA and CDR2 is YSYEKL. CDR3 DNA: TGCGCCAGCAGCCAGGCACTGAGCTCCTACAATGAGCAGTTCTTC. Translating gives CASSQALSSYNEQFF.

This clonotype was detected a few times. This chain uses TRBV6-1 with TRBJ1-1, with D perhaps matching TRBD1 (6 bases). Germline-derived CDR1 and CDR2 are MNHNS and SASEGT. Trimming cost V 6 bases and J 5 bases, with 19 bases left between them. The CDR3 contains 15 residues. The CDR3 spells CASRRDPRGGTEAFF. CDR3 bases: TGTGCCAGCAGGAGGGACCCCCGAGGGGGGACTGAAGCTTTCTTT.

This clonotype was recorded many times. The chain links TRBV7-8 to TRBJ1-2, with TRBD1 matching over 8 bases. Germline CDR1 reads SGHVS; CDR2 reads FQNEAQ. Trimming took 2 bases from V and 5 from J; bases not matched to a gene: 10. The CDR3 is 16 residues long. The CDR3 DNA reads TGTGCCAGCAGCTTAAGGACAGGGTTCGCAGGTTATGGCTACACCTTC. As protein: CASSLRTGFAGYGYTF. The complete variable domain, with remaining parts taken from reference TRBV7-8 and TRBJ1-2, reads GAGVSQSPRYKVAKRGQDVALRCDPISGHVSLFWYQQALGQGPEFLTYFQNEAQLDKSGLPSDRFFAERPEGSVSTLKIQRTQQEDSAVYLCASSLRTGFAGYGYTFGSGTRLTVV.